The 6 T cell receptor beta chains below were found in one sample sequenced in a study of blood T cell repertoires in COVID-19. Sequencing used immunoSEQ multiplex PCR; TCRdb keeps in-frame clones, though not all of them. The sample holds some 300,000 clones, 90% seen once. Input material: peripheral blood. The receptors stem from a woman in her 40s with COVID-19, enrolled during active disease.

CDR3: CASSLDRAGTYNEQFF. The CDR3 DNA reads TGTGCCAGCAGCTTGGACCGGGCGGGCACCTACAATGAGCAGTTCTTC. The V call is TRBV5-4, the J call TRBJ2-1, with D perhaps matching TRBD2 (5 bases). Trimming took off 0 bases at V and 2 bases at J, with 12 bases between the two ends. The CDR3 sequence is 16 residues long. Germline values: CDR1 SGHNT, CDR2 YYREEE (reference sequence). The full variable domain, its missing parts supplied by reference TRBV5-4 and TRBJ2-1, is ETGVTQSPTHLIKTRGQQVTLRCSSQSGHNTVSWYQQALGQGPQFIFQYYREEENGRGNFPPRFSGLQFPNYSSELNVNALELDDSALYLCASSLDRAGTYNEQFFGPGTRLTVL.

The CDR3 loop reads CASSFGTGNYGYTF. CDR3 sequence (DNA): TGTGCCAGCAGCTTCGGGACAGGGAACTATGGCTACACCTTC. The chain couples TRBV7-9 to TRBJ1-2; 9 bases agree with TRBD1. The length of the CDR3 is 14 residues. Trimming removed 3 bases from V and 2 bases from J; junction bases left unmatched: 1. Germline V gene data show CDR1 as SEHNR and CDR2 as FQNEAQ (reference sequence). Full variable domain (outside the CDR3, taken from reference TRBV7-9 and TRBJ1-2): DTGVSQNPRHKITKRGQNVTFRCDPISEHNRLYWYRQTLGQGPEFLTYFQNEAQLEKSRLLSDRFSAERPKGSFSTLEIQRTEQGDSAMYLCASSFGTGNYGYTFGSGTRLTVV.

This rearrangement joins TRBV7-2 to TRBJ2-7, with D perhaps matching TRBD2 (6 bases). Germline V gene sequence: CDR1 SGHTA, CDR2 FQGNSA. Trimming left V 5 bases short and J 3 bases short, with 14 bases between. The CDR3 spans 14 residues. This CDR3 is CASSPPPGGYEQYF. In DNA, the CDR3 is TGTGCCAGCAGCCCACCCCCCGGGGGCTACGAGCAGTACTTC.

The V gene is TRBV4-3, the J gene TRBJ1-1; D not resolved. Germline-derived CDR1 and CDR2 are LGHNA and YSLEER. The V end was cut by 0 bases, the J end by 12 bases, with 14 bases between. This CDR3 is built from 13 residues. The CDR3 loop is CASSQDSVGVTFF. In nucleotides, the CDR3 is TGCGCCAGCAGCCAAGATTCGGTCGGTGTAACTTTCTTT.

The chain uses TRBV27 and TRBJ2-7, with D perhaps TRBD2 (5 bases). The CDR3 spans 15 residues. CDR1 is MNHEY and CDR2 is SMNVEV in the germline V gene (reference sequence). V was clipped by 3 bases and J by 2 bases, with 14 bases between them. This CDR3 is CASSFTGGPTYEQYF. Written as DNA, the CDR3 is TGTGCCAGCAGTTTTACGGGCGGGCCTACCTACGAGCAGTACTTC.

This sequence joins TRBV7-6 and TRBJ2-7; D call uncertain. Germline V lookup: CDR1 SGHVS, CDR2 FNYEAQ. The CDR3 consists of 16 residues. Trimming left V 5 bases short and J 2 bases short, with 19 bases between. The CDR3 here is CASSKGQAQNTYEQYF. CDR3 DNA: TGTGCCAGCAGCAAAGGCCAGGCCCAAAACACCTACGAGCAGTACTTC.